Below, one T cell receptor (beta chain) is given with its context. What antigen it recognizes has not been identified. From the cysteine up to the phenylalanine, the CDR3 has a length of 13 residues. No DNA is listed. CDR1 SNHLY and CDR2 FYNNEI are derived from the germline V gene. Sequenced on an Illumina HiSeq 2000. TCR beta cDNA libraries were prepared using 5'RACE template switching, which introduced a universal primer site and unique molecular identifiers. cDNA synthesis was primed from the TCR beta constant segment, followed by two successive PCR amplification steps. The paper's processing steps were these. MIGEC was used to demultiplex reads and group reads by UMI, and MiTCR was used to assemble and quantify clonotypes. To exclude erroneous sequences, only TCR cDNA sequences supported by at least two reads were retained. The tcR package was used for downstream repertoire analysis, and clonotypes were matched across fractions by CDR3 nucleotide sequence plus V segment. Antigen specificity was annotated against VDJdb with VDJmatch, allowing one amino acid substitution in CDR3. TCRdb reprocessed the reads and assigns one entry to each CDR3 protein sequence, leaving out DNA. The V and J calls come from TCRdb's annotation, not from the publication. The sample's table lists a count of about 150,000 distinct CDR3 sequences. The ten largest clones capture 9.5% to 15% of the sample.

The sample comes from a study of T cells expressing NK-cell markers (TCRdb year 2020). A note on the overall study: Fewer than ten donors provided sorted CD3+CD56+NKG2C+, CD3+CD56+NKG2C- and CD3+CD56-NKG2C+ T-cell subsets, whose TCR beta-chain repertoires were profiled. The libraries were sequenced on Illumina HiSeq 2000/2500, MiSeq or NextSeq, producing 2 x 150 bp reads. Randomly selected healthy volunteers, three men and five women, were used as the eight sequenced donors. Among the eight sequenced donors, only one was HCMV-seronegative, while the other seven were HCMV-seropositive.

Points the paper makes about the study in general: For more than 5 donors, the dominant CD3+CD56+NKG2C+ clonotypes were among the top 10 CD8+ clonotypes and accounted for about 1.0-7.5% of CD8+ T cells. Those dominant clonotypes were again the most abundant among CD3+CD56-NKG2C+ cells in four donors, at about 25-65%. Whether the expanded NKG2C-expressing T cell clones were specific for HCMV antigens was left unclear.

HCMV serostatus was determined by detecting HCMV-specific IgG in serum with a commercial ELISA kit. Ficoll density gradient centrifugation was used to isolate peripheral blood mononuclear cells from blood. This receptor was obtained from a young man in good health. Donor details come from another sample of the same person, matched by shared clones. The rearrangement joined TRBV2 to TRBJ2-7. The sequenced sample was blood T cells: a sorted CD56 or NKG2C T cell subset, CD4+ or CD8+ T cells, or bulk PBMC T cells (not recorded which). CDR3 loop: CASTGSLTYEQYF.